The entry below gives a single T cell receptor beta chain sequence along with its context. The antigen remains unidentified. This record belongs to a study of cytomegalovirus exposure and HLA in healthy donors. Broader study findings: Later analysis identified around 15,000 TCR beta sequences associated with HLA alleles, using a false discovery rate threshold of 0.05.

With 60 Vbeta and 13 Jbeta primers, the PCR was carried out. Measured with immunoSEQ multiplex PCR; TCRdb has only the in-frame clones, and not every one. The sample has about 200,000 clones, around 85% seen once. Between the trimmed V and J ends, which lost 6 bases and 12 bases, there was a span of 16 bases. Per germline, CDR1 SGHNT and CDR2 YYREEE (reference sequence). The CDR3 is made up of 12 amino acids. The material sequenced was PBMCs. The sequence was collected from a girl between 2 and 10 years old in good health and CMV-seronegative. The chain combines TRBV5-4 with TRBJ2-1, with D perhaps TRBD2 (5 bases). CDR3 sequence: CASTLEGTRQFF. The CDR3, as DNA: TGTGCCAGCACCCTCGAGGGAACAAGGCAGTTCTTC.